This T cell receptor (beta chain) derives from a study of T cells after yellow fever vaccination. Whole-study findings and limits: Of the clonotypes, a small share occurred in both CD4 and CD8 compartments.

A process of 5'RACE template switching, which added a universal primer site and UMIs, was used to make TCR cDNA. TCRdb recomputed calls from the 5' RACE reads with MiXCR, one row per CDR3 protein. Of about 340,000 distinct CDR3 sequences in the sample, around 12% were seen once. The CDR3 totals 14 residues. The V and J ends lost 3 bases and 5 bases, in that order; junction bases with no gene match: 7. Germline assignment: CDR1 SEHNR and CDR2 FQNEAQ (reference sequence). In its sample, this clonotype was seen a few times. The antigen is not known. This specimen consisted of CD4+ T cells sorted from PBMCs, obtained 15 days after the yellow fever booster vaccination. This TCR was recovered from a man younger than 30 who received the YFV17D yellow fever vaccine. The genes are TRBV7-9 and TRBJ2-7; 7 bases line up with TRBD1. The CDR3 bases are TGTGCCAGCAGCTTGTCAGGGGGACACAACGAGCAGTACTTC. Protein product: CASSLSGGHNEQYF.